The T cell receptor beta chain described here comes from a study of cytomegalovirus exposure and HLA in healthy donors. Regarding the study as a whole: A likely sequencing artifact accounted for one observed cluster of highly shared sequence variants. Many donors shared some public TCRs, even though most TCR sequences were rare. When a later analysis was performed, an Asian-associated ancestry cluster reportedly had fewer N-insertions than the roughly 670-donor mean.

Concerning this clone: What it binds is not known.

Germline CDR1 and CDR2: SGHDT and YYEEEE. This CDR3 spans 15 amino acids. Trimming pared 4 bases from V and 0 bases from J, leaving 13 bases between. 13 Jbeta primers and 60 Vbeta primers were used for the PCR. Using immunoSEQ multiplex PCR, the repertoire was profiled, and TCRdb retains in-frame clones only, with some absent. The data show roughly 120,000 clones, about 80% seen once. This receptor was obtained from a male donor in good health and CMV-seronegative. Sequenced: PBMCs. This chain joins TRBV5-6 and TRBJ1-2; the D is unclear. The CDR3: CASSVPGGSNYGYTF. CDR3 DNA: TGTGCCAGCAGCGTCCCCGGAGGTTCTAACTATGGCTACACCTTC.